This T cell receptor beta chain is from a study of T cell responses to AZD1222 COVID-19 vaccine. Points from the study as a whole: The sample set comprised mostly white British donors with more females, and clonal diversity was possibly underestimated. Spike-specific TCR breadth and depth grew following two AZD1222 doses. Unmutated regions of variants are reportedly targeted by nearly half of spike-specific TCRs. Sampling captured repertoires only after the peak T cell response.

In regard to this clone: Its antigen is unknown.

Sequencing used immunoSEQ multiplex PCR; TCRdb keeps in-frame clones, though not all of them. The sample shows roughly 71,000 clones, around 85% of them seen only once. CDR1 and CDR2 (germline): LGHDT, YNNKEL (reference sequence). V was trimmed by 3 bases and J by 6 bases, leaving 11 bases between them. The CDR3 contains 13 residues. Here the sequenced sample was peripheral blood, taken on day 0 of AZD1222 vaccination. The gene calls are TRBV3-1 (or the pseudogene TRBV3-2) and TRBJ2-5; no clear D. The TCR originated in an adult in good health. The CDR3: CASSHLRSKTQYF. The CDR3 DNA is TGTGCCAGCAGCCATCTCCGGTCAAAGACCCAGTACTTC.